The sample holds many counts of the clone carrying this T cell receptor (beta chain). What it recognizes is unknown. The hyperthyroidism was newly diagnosed and had lasted under 2 months; the patients were aged 18 to 65. For the diagnoses, clinical symptoms, serum thyroxine and TRAb, thyroid ultrasound and orbital computed tomography were used. These data originate in a study of T cells in Graves' hyperthyroidism and ophthalmopathy. Whole-study results and caveats: Most thyroid-expanded clonotypes above 0.001 were also found in blood. Through a model of 13 V-J features, ophthalmopathy was separated from stable hyperthyroidism.

The TCR beta CDR3 regions underwent amplification using RNA transcripts as the source. The HTBI primer set drove a first-round RT-PCR of the TCR CDR3. TCRdb reprocessed the multiplex PCR reads with MiXCR, giving one entry per CDR3 protein. Here the sample spans about 560,000 distinct CDR3 sequences, around 14% being singletons. Germline CDR1 reads MNHEY; CDR2 reads SVGAGI. This CDR3 has 15 amino acids. V lost 2 bases to trimming and J lost 2 bases; unmatched junction nucleotides: 3. This TCR came from a woman in her 30s with Graves' hyperthyroidism. The material sequenced was blood. The V gene is TRBV6-5, the J gene TRBJ2-1, with 7 positions matching TRBD2. CDR3 DNA sequence: TGTGCCAGCAGTTACACCGGGACTACCTACAATGAGCAGTTCTTC. It encodes CASSYTGTTYNEQFF.